Included here is one TCR beta chain sequence, with context. Its antigen remains unknown. This sample is part of a study of OX40 agonist ivuxolimab in advanced cancers. Whole-study context: Earlier treatment with anti-PD-1, anti-PD-L1 or anti-CTLA-4 was permitted, and 30% to 40% had received some. One patient with hepatocellular carcinoma and two with cutaneous melanoma, three in all, had partial responses.

Broader study findings: Clones of CD4+ and CD8+ blood T cells grew by week 6 at doses of 0.1 to 3.0 mg/kg. CD8+ T cells were the subset that, on average, had more expanded clones than CD4+.

Produced via immunoSEQ multiplex PCR; TCRdb's table is partial and in-frame only. The sample holds around 60,000 clones, around nine tenths seen once. The origin of this receptor is an adult with an advanced solid tumor such as melanoma, head and neck, liver or kidney cancer. The sequences come from CD4+ or CD8+ T cells sorted from blood, collected in a trial of the OX40 agonist ivuxolimab.

The DNA for the CDR3 is TGTGCCAGCAGTTTATTGCCTCGGGGTAGCTACGAGCAGTACTTC. The encoded protein is CASSLLPRGSYEQYF. This chain uses TRBV28 with TRBJ2-7; the D gene is possibly TRBD2 (5 bases). CDR1 and CDR2 from the germline V gene are MDHEN and SYDVKM. This CDR3 is built from 15 residues. V gave up 1 base and J gave up 3 bases, with 13 bases separating them.